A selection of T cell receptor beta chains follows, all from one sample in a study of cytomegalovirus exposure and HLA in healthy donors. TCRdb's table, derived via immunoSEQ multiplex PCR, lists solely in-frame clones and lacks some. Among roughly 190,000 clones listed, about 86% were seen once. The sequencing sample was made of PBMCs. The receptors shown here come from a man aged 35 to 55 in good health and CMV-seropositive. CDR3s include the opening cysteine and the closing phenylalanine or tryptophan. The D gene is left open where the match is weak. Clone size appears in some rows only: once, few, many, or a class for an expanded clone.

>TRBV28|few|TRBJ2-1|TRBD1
CASSAVGDRDFQFF
TGTGCCAGCAGCGCTGTGGGGGACAGGGATTTTCAGTTCTTC
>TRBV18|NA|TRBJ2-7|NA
CASSPFDSNTYEQYF
TGTGCCAGCTCACCATTCGACAGTAACACCTACGAGCAGTACTTC
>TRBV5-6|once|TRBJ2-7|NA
CASSLGGRTYEQYF
TGTGCCAGCAGCCTGGGGGGGCGGACCTACGAGCAGTACTTC
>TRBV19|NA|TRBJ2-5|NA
CASSIDPGIETQYF
TGTGCCAGTAGTATAGATCCAGGGATAGAGACCCAGTACTTC
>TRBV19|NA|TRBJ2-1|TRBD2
CASSTLAGAGEQFF
TGTGCCAGTAGTACCCTAGCGGGAGCCGGGGAGCAGTTCTTC
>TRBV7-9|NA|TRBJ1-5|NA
CASSLTGGRQPQHF
TGTGCCAGCAGCTTAACCGGGGGGCGTCAGCCCCAGCATTTT
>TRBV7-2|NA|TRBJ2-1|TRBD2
CASSLWASGRGNNEQFF
TGTGCCAGCAGCTTATGGGCTAGCGGGAGGGGAAACAATGAGCAGTTCTTC
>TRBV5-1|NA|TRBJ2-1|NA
CASSFSGWNEQFF
TGCGCCAGCAGCTTTTCAGGGTGGAATGAGCAGTTCTTC
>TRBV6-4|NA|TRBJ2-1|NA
CASSDSAGVSYNEQFF
TGTGCCAGCAGTGACTCGGCAGGGGTGTCCTACAATGAGCAGTTCTTC
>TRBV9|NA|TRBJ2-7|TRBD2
CASSPGLAGGYEQYF
TGTGCCAGCAGCCCGGGACTAGCGGGAGGGTACGAGCAGTACTTC
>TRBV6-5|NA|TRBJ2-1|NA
CATSRTATNNEQFF
TGTGCCACGTCGCGGACTGCAACTAACAATGAGCAGTTCTTC
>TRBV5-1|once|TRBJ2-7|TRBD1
CASSSRDSSYEQYF
TGCGCCAGCAGCTCCCGGGACAGCTCCTACGAGCAGTACTTC
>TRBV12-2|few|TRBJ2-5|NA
CASRLGIAPRDLETQYF
TGTGCAAGTCGCTTAGGTATCGCCCCGCGGGACTTGGAGACCCAGTACTTC
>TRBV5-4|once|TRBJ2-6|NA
CASSLDRPSGANVLTF
TGTGCCAGCAGCCTGGACAGACCCTCTGGGGCCAACGTCCTGACTTTC
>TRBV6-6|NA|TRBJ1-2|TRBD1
CASSLGQGALRYTF
TGTGCCAGCAGTCTCGGACAGGGGGCGTTACGCTACACCTTC